Listed here are 20 T cell receptor beta chains from one sample, sequenced in a study of cytomegalovirus exposure and HLA in healthy donors. 13 Jbeta primers and 60 Vbeta primers were used for the PCR. TCRdb's copy holds only in-frame clones and misses some; the assay was immunoSEQ multiplex PCR. The sample lists about 130,000 clones; roughly 85% were seen once. The sample was PBMCs. These receptors were obtained from a young man in good health and CMV-seropositive.

The V and J genes are TRBV5-4 and TRBJ2-7; weak D call: TRBD1 (6 bases). Deletions cut 6 bases from V and 4 bases from J, with 17 bases between. The CDR3 loop spans 14 amino acids. The germline gives CDR1 SGHNT, CDR2 YYREEE (reference sequence). In DNA, the CDR3 is TGTGCCAGCATCGATTACAGGGTTCGGTACGAGCAGTACTTC. It is translated as CASIDYRVRYEQYF.

This clone was seen a handful of times. The J gene is TRBJ1-2, the V gene TRBV6-5; 11 bases align to TRBD1. The V and J ends lost 6 bases and 5 bases, in that order; junction bases with no gene match: 8. Germline V gene lookup returns CDR1 MNHEY and CDR2 SVGAGI. CDR3 length equals 15 residues. CDR3 loop: CASRAPGQGVYGYTF. For the CDR3, the DNA is TGTGCCAGCAGAGCGCCGGGACAGGGGGTTTATGGCTACACCTTC.

The V and J genes are TRBV5-4 and TRBJ2-5; TRBD1 is a possible D gene (6 bases). This CDR3 spans 14 amino acids. The germline gives CDR1 SGHNT, CDR2 YYREEE (reference sequence). V was trimmed by 3 bases and J by 2 bases, leaving 11 bases between them. DNA for the CDR3: TGTGCCAGCAGCTCAGGACAGCTTCAAGAGACCCAGTACTTC. Protein sequence: CASSSGQLQETQYF. The entire variable domain, with the rest obtained from reference TRBV5-4 and TRBJ2-5, is as follows: ETGVTQSPTHLIKTRGQQVTLRCSSQSGHNTVSWYQQALGQGPQFIFQYYREEENGRGNFPPRFSGLQFPNYSSELNVNALELDDSALYLCASSSGQLQETQYFGPGTRLLVL.

In its sample, this clone was seen once. Within the sample, other DNA sequences also encode this same CDR3. The chain couples TRBV7-9 to TRBJ1-1; 7 bases fit TRBD1. Trimming cost V 2 bases and J 3 bases; bases outside gene matches: 6. The CDR3 extends over 15 amino acids. Germline lookup yields CDR1 SEHNR and CDR2 FQNEAQ (reference sequence). CDR3 sequence (DNA): TGTGCCAGCAGCTTAAATCGGCAGGGGGACACTGAAGCTTTCTTT. This encodes CASSLNRQGDTEAFF. The variable domain in full, completed from reference TRBV7-9 and TRBJ1-1, reads DTGVSQNPRHKITKRGQNVTFRCDPISEHNRLYWYRQTLGQGPEFLTYFQNEAQLEKSRLLSDRFSAERPKGSFSTLEIQRTEQGDSAMYLCASSLNRQGDTEAFFGQGTRLTVV.

V usage is TRBV4-1 and J usage is TRBJ2-2; D gene uncertain. V was trimmed by 1 base and J by 7 bases, leaving 13 bases between them. CDR1 MGHRA and CDR2 YSYEKL come from the germline V gene. This CDR3 contains 15 residues. CDR3: CASSQVSPPSGELFF. In DNA, the CDR3 is TGCGCCAGCAGCCAAGTGAGTCCGCCGAGCGGGGAGCTGTTTTTT.

The CDR3 protein is CASSSWEDQETQYF. CDR3 sequence (DNA): TGTGCCAGCAGCTCCTGGGAGGACCAAGAGACCCAGTACTTC. V and J are TRBV5-6 and TRBJ2-5; a possible D gene is TRBD2 (6 bases). Trimming cost V 3 bases and J 0 bases, with 9 bases left between them. CDR1 SGHDT and CDR2 YYEEEE come from the germline V gene. CDR3 length: 14 amino acids.

This chain uses TRBV7-8 with TRBJ2-3; 7 bases line up with TRBD2. The trim removed 5 bases at V and 6 bases at J, leaving 5 bases unmatched. This CDR3 has 13 amino acids. The germline V gene has CDR1 SGHVS and CDR2 FQNEAQ. This chain's CDR3 is CASSTQGGDTQYF. The CDR3 DNA reads as TGTGCCAGCAGCACCCAGGGAGGGGATACGCAGTATTTT.

The V and J genes are TRBV6-1 and TRBJ2-5; D unresolved. The CDR3 sequence is 14 residues long. Trimming cost V 1 base and J 4 bases, with 10 bases left between them. The germline V gene has CDR1 MNHNS and CDR2 SASEGT. As DNA, the CDR3 is TGTGCCAGCAGTGAAGTGAGGTACCGAGAGACCCAGTACTTC. Amino acid sequence: CASSEVRYRETQYF.

This clone was detected a few times. The CDR3 coding sequence is TGTGCCAGCATGCGGGGCGTAACTAATGAAAAACTGTTTTTT. This encodes CASMRGVTNEKLFF. J is TRBJ1-4 and V is TRBV6-5, with D perhaps TRBD1 (5 bases). V lost 7 bases to trimming and J lost 1 base, with 10 bases between them. The CDR3 loop spans 14 amino acids. CDR1 is MNHEY, CDR2 SVGAGI, per germline.

This chain links TRBV5-1 with TRBJ1-3; TRBD1 might be the D (5 bases). V was pared by 7 bases and J by 0 bases, with 17 bases between. Germline values: CDR1 SGHRS, CDR2 YFSETQ. The CDR3 has 16 residues. The CDR3 DNA sequence: TGCGCCAGCGCCCAACAGGCGCCGGGCTCTGGAAACACCATATATTTT. Translating gives CASAQQAPGSGNTIYF. Full variable domain (rest looked up from reference TRBV5-1 and TRBJ1-3): KAGVTQTPRYLIKTRGQQVTLSCSPISGHRSVSWYQQTPGQGLQFLFEYFSETQRNKGNFPGRFSGRQFSNSRSEMNVSTLELGDSALYLCASAQQAPGSGNTIYFGEGSWLTVV.

V is TRBV25-1 and J is TRBJ1-5; 7 positions agree with TRBD1. The germline V gene encodes CDR1 MGHDK and CDR2 SYGVNS. The CDR3 extends over 14 amino acids. After removal of 6 bases from V and 4 bases from J, the junction contained 6 bases not matched to a gene. The CDR3 nucleotides read TGTGCCAGCAGCCAACAGGGGACGAATCAGCCCCAGCATTTT. It codes for CASSQQGTNQPQHF.

The chain couples TRBV30 to TRBJ2-5; 11 nucleotides line up with TRBD2. The V segment lost 3 bases and the J segment 5 bases; nucleotides outside the gene matches: 2. CDR3 length equals 13 residues. Germline V gives CDR1 GTSNPN, CDR2 SVGIG (reference sequence). In nucleotides, the CDR3 is TGTGCCTGGAGGGGACTAGCGGCGGAGACCCAGTACTTC. It codes for CAWRGLAAETQYF.

This chain uses TRBV15 with TRBJ1-4; D is undetermined. Trimming took off 1 base at V and 8 bases at J, with 5 bases between the two ends. This CDR3 is built from 12 residues. Germline CDR1 reads LNHNV; CDR2 reads YYDKDF (reference sequence). The CDR3 protein is CATSRGEEKLFF. DNA for the CDR3: TGTGCCACCAGCAGAGGAGAGGAAAAACTGTTTTTT.

Worth noting for this clone: The sample holds other DNA sequences that translate to the same CDR3. The chain uses TRBV19 and TRBJ2-7; TRBD1 is a possible D gene (6 bases). The germline CDR1 and CDR2 sequences are LNHDA and SQIVND (reference sequence). CDR3 length: 14 residues. V gave up 5 bases and J gave up 1 base, with 12 bases separating them. For the CDR3, the DNA is TGTGCCAGTAGTGAGGACAGCGAATCCTACGAGCAGTACTTC. Translating it yields CASSEDSESYEQYF.

The sample holds many counts of this clone. This sequence joins TRBV6-5 and TRBJ2-1; 11 positions agree with TRBD2. With 0 bases clipped from V and 6 bases from J, the junction kept 1 base outside the gene matches. The germline gives CDR1 MNHEY, CDR2 SVGAGI. The CDR3 loop spans 15 amino acids. CDR3 region: CASSYSSGGANEQFF. DNA for the CDR3: TGTGCCAGCAGTTACTCTAGCGGGGGGGCCAATGAGCAGTTCTTC.

V and J are TRBV9 and TRBJ1-2, with unresolved D. Trimming left V 0 bases short and J 2 bases short, with 5 bases between. CDR3 length: 13 amino acids. Germline V gives CDR1 SGDLS, CDR2 YYNGEE. This chain's CDR3 is CASSVGANYGYTF. CDR3 coding DNA: TGTGCCAGCAGCGTAGGGGCGAACTATGGCTACACCTTC.

The chain employs TRBV5-1 and TRBJ2-1; 8 positions match TRBD2. J gave up 7 bases and V 1 base, and 7 bases lay outside the gene matches. The CDR3 contains 15 residues. Germline values: CDR1 SGHRS, CDR2 YFSETQ. In DNA, the CDR3 is TGCGCCAGCAGCTTGACTAGCGGACCTGGGAATGAGCAGTTCTTC. This encodes CASSLTSGPGNEQFF.

This clone was counted only a few times. V usage is TRBV29-1 and J usage is TRBJ1-2, with D uncertain. The CDR3 extends over 15 amino acids. The V end lost 3 bases, the J end lost 7 bases, and 21 bases lay between the germline ends. Germline V gene sequence: CDR1 SQVTM, CDR2 ANQGSEA. The CDR3 DNA is TGCAGCGTTGATGCGCCACTAAGGATCTCGGGTGGCTACACCTTC. The encoded protein is CSVDAPLRISGGYTF.

The V call is TRBV28, the J call TRBJ1-2, with 7 bases fitting TRBD1. Per the germline V gene, CDR1 is MDHEN and CDR2 is SYDVKM. The CDR3 consists of 14 residues. Trimming cost V 5 bases and J 5 bases; bases outside gene matches: 8. CDR3: CASSLPTGTYGYTF. The CDR3 DNA sequence: TGTGCCAGCAGTCTTCCGACAGGGACTTATGGCTACACCTTC.

The chain couples TRBV27 to TRBJ2-7; TRBD1 might be the D (5 bases). Trimming removed 2 bases from V and 1 base from J, with 9 bases in between. This CDR3 is built from 14 residues. CDR1 MNHEY and CDR2 SMNVEV come from the germline V gene (reference sequence). The CDR3 DNA is TGTGCCAGCAGTTTAGTTGACAGTTCCTACGAGCAGTACTTC. Amino acids: CASSLVDSSYEQYF.